This T cell receptor beta chain was captured by sequencing in a study of T cell repertoires in cytomegalovirus infection. The CDR3 sequence is 15 residues long. Trimming took off 5 bases at V and 7 bases at J, with 18 bases between the two ends. Germline V gene lookup returns CDR1 SEHNR and CDR2 FQNEAQ (reference sequence). This clonotype was observed many times. TCRdb itself ran the reads through MiXCR, one entry per CDR3 protein. The data contain approximately 550,000 distinct CDR3 sequences, about 17% of them singletons. This sequence originates from a human donor in good health (CMV status not recorded). Some clones in this sample may be carry-over from other donors' samples. Material for sequencing was CD8+ T cells from PBMCs. The chain links TRBV7-9 to TRBJ2-1; D might be TRBD2 (6 bases). The CDR3 DNA reads TGTGCCAGCAGCCGCCCGGAGGGAGATCGGAATGAGCAGTTCTTC. It translates to CASSRPEGDRNEQFF.